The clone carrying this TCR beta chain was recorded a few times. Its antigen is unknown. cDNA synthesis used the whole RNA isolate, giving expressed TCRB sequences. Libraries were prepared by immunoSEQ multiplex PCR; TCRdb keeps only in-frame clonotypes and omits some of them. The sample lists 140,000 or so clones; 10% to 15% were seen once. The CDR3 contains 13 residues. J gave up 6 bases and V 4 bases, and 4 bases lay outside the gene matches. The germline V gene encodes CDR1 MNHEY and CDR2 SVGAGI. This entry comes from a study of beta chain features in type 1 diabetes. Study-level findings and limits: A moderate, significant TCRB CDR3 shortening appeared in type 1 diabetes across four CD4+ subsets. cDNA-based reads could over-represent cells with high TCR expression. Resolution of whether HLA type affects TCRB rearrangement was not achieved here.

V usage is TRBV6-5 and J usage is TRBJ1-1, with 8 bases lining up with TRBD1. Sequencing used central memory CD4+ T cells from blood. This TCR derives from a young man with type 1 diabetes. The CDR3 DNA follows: TGTGCCAGCAGTTCGGACAGGGTAGCTGAAGCTTTCTTT. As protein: CASSSDRVAEAFF.